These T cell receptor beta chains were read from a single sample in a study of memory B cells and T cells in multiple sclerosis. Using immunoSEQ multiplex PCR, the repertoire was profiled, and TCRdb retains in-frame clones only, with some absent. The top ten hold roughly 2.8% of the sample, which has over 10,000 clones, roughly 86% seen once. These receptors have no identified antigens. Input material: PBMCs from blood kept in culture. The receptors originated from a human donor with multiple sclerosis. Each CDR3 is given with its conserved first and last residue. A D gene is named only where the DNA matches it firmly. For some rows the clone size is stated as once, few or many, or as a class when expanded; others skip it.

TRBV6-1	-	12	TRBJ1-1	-	CASSEGRAEAFF	TGTGCCAGCAGTGAAGGTCGGGCAGAAGCTTTCTTT
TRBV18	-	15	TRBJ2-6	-	CASSPAGSGANVLTF	TGTGCCAGCTCACCAGCAGGGTCTGGGGCCAACGTCCTGACTTTC
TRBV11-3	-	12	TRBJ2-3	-	CASSSLGDTQYF	TGTGCCAGCAGTTCCCTCGGGGATACGCAGTATTTT
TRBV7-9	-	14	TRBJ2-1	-	CASSLDGGVNEQFF	TGTGCCAGCAGCTTAGATGGAGGGGTCAATGAGCAGTTCTTC
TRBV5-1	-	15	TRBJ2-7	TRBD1	CASSPRTGGADEQYF	TGCGCCAGCAGCCCACGGACAGGGGGAGCTGACGAGCAGTACTTC
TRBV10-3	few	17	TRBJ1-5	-	CATDSTGTGRSNQPQHF	TGTGCCACCGATTCCACCGGGACCGGGCGTAGCAATCAGCCCCAGCATTTT
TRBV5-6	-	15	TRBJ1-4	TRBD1	CASSLGQGRTEKLFF	TGTGCCAGCAGCTTGGGACAGGGGCGGACCGAAAAACTGTTTTTT
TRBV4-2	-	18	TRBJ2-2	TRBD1	CASSQETGGMANTGELFF	TGTGCCAGCAGCCAAGAAACAGGGGGCATGGCGAACACCGGGGAGCTGTTTTTT
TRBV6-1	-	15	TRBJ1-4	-	CASSAWIATNEKLFF	TGTGCCAGCAGTGCATGGATAGCAACTAATGAAAAACTGTTTTTT
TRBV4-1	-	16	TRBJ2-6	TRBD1	CASSRIDRAGANVLTF	TGCGCCAGCAGCCGGATCGACAGGGCTGGGGCCAACGTCCTGACTTTC
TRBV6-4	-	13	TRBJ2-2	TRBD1	CASRTGDTGELFF	TGTGCCAGCAGGACAGGGGACACCGGGGAGCTGTTTTTT
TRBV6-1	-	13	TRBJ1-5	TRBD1	CASRDREPQPQHF	TGTGCCAGCAGGGACAGGGAACCTCAGCCCCAGCATTTT
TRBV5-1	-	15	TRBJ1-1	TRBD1	CASSFYRGQGTEAFF	TGCGCCAGCAGCTTCTACAGGGGGCAGGGCACTGAAGCTTTCTTT
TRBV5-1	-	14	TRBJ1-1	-	CASSLVFGNTEAFF	TGCGCCAGCAGCTTGGTATTCGGGAACACTGAAGCTTTCTTT
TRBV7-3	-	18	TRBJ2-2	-	CASSPLVMGGSETGELFF	TGTGCCAGCAGCCCGTTAGTTATGGGGGGCAGTGAAACCGGGGAGCTGTTTTTT
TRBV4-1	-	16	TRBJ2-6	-	CASSQDPVSGANVLTF	TGCGCCAGCAGCCAAGATCCGGTCTCTGGGGCCAACGTCCTGACTTTC
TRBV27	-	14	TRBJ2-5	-	CASRSGLQGETQYF	TGTGCCAGCAGGTCGGGACTCCAGGGGGAGACCCAGTACTTC
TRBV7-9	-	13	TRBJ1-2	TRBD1	CASSPQGDYGYTF	TGTGCCAGCAGTCCGCAGGGGGACTATGGCTACACCTTC
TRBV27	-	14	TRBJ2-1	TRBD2	CASRGTIGYNEQFF	TGTGCCAGCAGGGGGACTATTGGGTACAATGAGCAGTTCTTC
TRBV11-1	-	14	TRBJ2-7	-	CASSLGPPTYEQYF	TGTGCCAGCAGCTTAGGACCTCCGACCTACGAGCAGTACTTC
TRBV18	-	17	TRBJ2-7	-	CASSPPALRALGNEQYF	TGTGCCAGCTCACCACCGGCTTTAAGGGCCCTCGGGAACGAGCAGTACTTC
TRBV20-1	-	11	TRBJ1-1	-	CSWGRGTEAFF	TGCAGCTGGGGCCGAGGCACTGAAGCTTTCTTT
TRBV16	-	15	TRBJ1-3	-	CASSQATGGLNTIYF	TGTGCCAGCAGCCAAGCAACTGGGGGCCTAAACACCATATATTTT
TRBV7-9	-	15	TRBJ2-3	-	CASSFSGAVGDTQYF	TGTGCCAGCAGCTTTTCCGGGGCAGTGGGGGATACGCAGTATTTT
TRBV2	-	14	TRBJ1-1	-	CASSVRGGNTEAFF	TGTGCCAGCAGTGTACGGGGCGGGAACACTGAAGCTTTCTTT
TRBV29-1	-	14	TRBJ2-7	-	CSVGRGGQAYEQYF	TGCAGCGTTGGGCGCGGGGGACAGGCCTACGAGCAGTACTTC
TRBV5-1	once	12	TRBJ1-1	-	CASSAENTEAFF	TGCGCCAGCAGCGCCGAAAACACTGAAGCTTTCTTT
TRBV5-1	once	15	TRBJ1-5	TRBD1	CASSSTGAEDQPQHF	TGCGCCAGCAGCTCGACAGGGGCTGAAGATCAGCCCCAGCATTTT
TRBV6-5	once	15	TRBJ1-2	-	CASGGYDRLGYGYTF	TGTGCCAGCGGGGGATATGACAGGCTGGGTTATGGCTACACCTTC
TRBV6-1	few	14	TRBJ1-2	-	CASSEAWSDYGYTF	TGTGCCAGCAGTGAAGCGTGGTCAGACTATGGCTACACCTTC
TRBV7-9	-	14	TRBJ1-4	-	CASSLGGLREKLFF	TGTGCCAGCAGCCTAGGGGGTTTGAGGGAAAAACTGTTTTTT
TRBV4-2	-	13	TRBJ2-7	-	CASSQEQGYEQYF	TGTGCCAGCAGCCAAGAGCAGGGATACGAGCAGTACTTC
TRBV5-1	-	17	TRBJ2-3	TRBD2	CASSHGLAGGLADTQYF	TGCGCCAGCAGCCATGGACTAGCGGGAGGTCTTGCGGATACGCAGTATTTT
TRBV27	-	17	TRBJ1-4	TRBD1	CASSPTGGRLANEKLFF	TGTGCCAGCAGTCCGACAGGGGGCAGGTTAGCTAATGAAAAACTGTTTTTT
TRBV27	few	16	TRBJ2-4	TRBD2	CASSYNSGAAKNIQYF	TGTGCCAGCAGTTACAACAGCGGGGCAGCCAAAAACATTCAGTACTTC
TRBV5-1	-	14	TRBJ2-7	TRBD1	CASSPDRGVDEQYF	TGCGCCAGCAGCCCCGACAGGGGAGTTGATGAGCAGTACTTC
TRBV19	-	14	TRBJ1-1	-	CASSPRERGTEAFF	TGTGCCAGTAGTCCCCGGGAGAGGGGCACTGAAGCTTTCTTT
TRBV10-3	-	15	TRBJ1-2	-	CAISGPEQGWNGYTF	TGTGCCATCAGTGGCCCGGAACAGGGCTGGAATGGCTACACCTTC
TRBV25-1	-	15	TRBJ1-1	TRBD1	CASSVQGTSNTEAFF	TGTGCCAGCAGTGTACAGGGGACTTCGAACACTGAAGCTTTCTTT
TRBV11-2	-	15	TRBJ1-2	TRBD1	CASSLGTGGSYGYTF	TGTGCCAGCAGCTTAGGGACAGGGGGGTCTTATGGCTACACCTTC
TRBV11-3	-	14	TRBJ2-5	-	CASTPLGGDETQYF	TGTGCCAGCACCCCCCTTGGGGGCGATGAGACCCAGTACTTC
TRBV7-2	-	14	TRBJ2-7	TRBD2	CASSRSGRGYEQYF	TGTGCCAGCAGCCGTAGCGGGAGGGGCTACGAGCAGTACTTC
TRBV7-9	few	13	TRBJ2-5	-	CASSLMGQETQYF	TGTGCCAGCAGCTTAATGGGCCAAGAGACCCAGTACTTC
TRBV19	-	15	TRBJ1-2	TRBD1	CASSLGTGGDYGYTF	TGTGCCAGTAGTCTCGGGACAGGGGGCGACTATGGCTACACCTTC
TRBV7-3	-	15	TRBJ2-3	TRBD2	CASSLGAGGPDTQYF	TGTGCCAGCAGCTTAGGAGCGGGGGGCCCAGATACGCAGTATTTT